A selection of T cell receptor beta chains follows, all from one sample in a study of glioma-infiltrating T cells after dendritic cell vaccination. TCRdb's copy holds only in-frame clones and misses some; the assay was immunoSEQ multiplex PCR. The data show approximately 62,000 clones, approximately 86% seen once. Material: blood, obtained after dendritic cell vaccination. Receptor source: a human donor with glioblastoma. Each CDR3 is given with its conserved first and last residue. Each record gives: clone size, J gene, D gene, V gene, CDR3 DNA, CDR3 protein. A D gene is named only where the DNA matches it firmly. Clone sizes are given selectively: once, few, many, or a class where the clone is expanded.

clone_size: -
j_call: TRBJ2-1
d_call: -
v_call: TRBV5-1
cdr3_nt: TGCGCCAGCAGCTTGGTCACCACAGGGAACCAGTTCTTC
cdr3_aa: CASSLVTTGNQFF

clone_size: -
j_call: TRBJ1-1
d_call: -
v_call: TRBV6-1
cdr3_nt: TGTGCCAGCAGTGATGTCAGGGAAATGAACACTGAAGCTTTCTTT
cdr3_aa: CASSDVREMNTEAFF

clone_size: few
j_call: TRBJ2-7
d_call: TRBD2
v_call: TRBV2
cdr3_nt: TGTGCCAGCAGAAGGCTGAGTAGTAGCGGGCCACCCTACGAGCAGTACTTC
cdr3_aa: CASRRLSSSGPPYEQYF

clone_size: once
j_call: TRBJ2-5
d_call: -
v_call: TRBV4-1
cdr3_nt: TGCGCCAGCAGCCAAGAAAATCGGGGGCAGTACTTC
cdr3_aa: CASSQENRGQYF

clone_size: once
j_call: TRBJ2-1
d_call: -
v_call: TRBV7-9
cdr3_nt: TGTGCCAGCAGCTTAGGGACTGGCAATGAGCAGTTCTTC
cdr3_aa: CASSLGTGNEQFF

clone_size: few
j_call: TRBJ1-1
d_call: TRBD1
v_call: TRBV27
cdr3_nt: TGTGCCAGCAGACTAGGACAGGGGCCCACTGAAGCTTTCTTT
cdr3_aa: CASRLGQGPTEAFF

clone_size: -
j_call: TRBJ1-1
d_call: TRBD1
v_call: TRBV6-5
cdr3_nt: TGTGCCAGCAGGGAAGGGGGCTCGGCTTTCTTT
cdr3_aa: CASREGGSAFF

clone_size: -
j_call: TRBJ2-5
d_call: TRBD2
v_call: TRBV30
cdr3_nt: TGTGCCTGGGCGCGGGGGGCGGGAGGAGGTATCCTCCAAGAGACCCAGTACTTC
cdr3_aa: CAWARGAGGGILQETQYF

clone_size: -
j_call: TRBJ1-1
d_call: TRBD1
v_call: TRBV7-9
cdr3_nt: TGTGCCAGCGGCAGGGGACAGGGGGTAAATTTGGCTTTCTTT
cdr3_aa: CASGRGQGVNLAFF

clone_size: -
j_call: TRBJ2-5
d_call: -
v_call: TRBV27
cdr3_nt: TGTGCCAGCAGTTTATCTCGCAGGGGTGAGACCCAGTACTTC
cdr3_aa: CASSLSRRGETQYF

clone_size: -
j_call: TRBJ2-1
d_call: TRBD2
v_call: TRBV7-2
cdr3_nt: TGTGCCAGCAGCCTCGCCGGGACTAGCCGCAATGAGCAGTTCTTC
cdr3_aa: CASSLAGTSRNEQFF

clone_size: -
j_call: TRBJ2-2
d_call: TRBD2
v_call: TRBV9
cdr3_nt: TGTGCCAGCACCCGCTGGGTTAGCGGGAGGAACGGGGAGCTGTTTTTT
cdr3_aa: CASTRWVSGRNGELFF

clone_size: -
j_call: TRBJ2-7
d_call: -
v_call: TRBV2
cdr3_nt: TGTGCCAGCACCCAAGGGGGACCCCTCTACGAGCAGTACTTC
cdr3_aa: CASTQGGPLYEQYF

clone_size: -
j_call: TRBJ2-5
d_call: TRBD1
v_call: TRBV7-7
cdr3_nt: TGTGCCAGCAGCTTAGGGGACAGGGGGGCCCAGTACTTC
cdr3_aa: CASSLGDRGAQYF

clone_size: -
j_call: TRBJ1-1
d_call: -
v_call: TRBV6-6
cdr3_nt: TGTGCCAGCGGGGGGGTCTCTTACGCTGAAGCTTTCTTT
cdr3_aa: CASGGVSYAEAFF

clone_size: once
j_call: TRBJ2-1
d_call: TRBD1
v_call: TRBV11-2
cdr3_nt: TGTGCCAGCAGCGAAGACAGGGCGAATGAGCAGTTCTTC
cdr3_aa: CASSEDRANEQFF

clone_size: -
j_call: TRBJ1-1
d_call: -
v_call: TRBV6-5
cdr3_nt: TGTGCCAGCAGTTACTCGCGGACATGGAACACTGAAGCTTTCTTT
cdr3_aa: CASSYSRTWNTEAFF

clone_size: -
j_call: TRBJ2-3
d_call: -
v_call: TRBV7-2
cdr3_nt: TGTGCCAGCAGCCCGGGAAATATCTACACAGATACGCAGTATTTT
cdr3_aa: CASSPGNIYTDTQYF

clone_size: -
j_call: TRBJ1-5
d_call: TRBD1
v_call: TRBV2
cdr3_nt: TGTGCCAGCAGTTCCGGGACAGGGGGCTACAATCAGCCCCAGCATTTT
cdr3_aa: CASSSGTGGYNQPQHF

clone_size: -
j_call: TRBJ2-7
d_call: -
v_call: TRBV15
cdr3_nt: TGTGCCACCAGCAGAGTGGCGGTCAAAGACGAGCAGTACTTC
cdr3_aa: CATSRVAVKDEQYF

clone_size: -
j_call: TRBJ2-1
d_call: -
v_call: TRBV6-6
cdr3_nt: TGTGCCAGCAGTCCCTTGGTTAGGGGGGGTGACAATGAGCAGTTCTTC
cdr3_aa: CASSPLVRGGDNEQFF

clone_size: -
j_call: TRBJ1-2
d_call: -
v_call: TRBV29-1
cdr3_nt: TGCAGCGTGGAGGGACCTACCTATGGCTACACCTTC
cdr3_aa: CSVEGPTYGYTF

clone_size: few
j_call: TRBJ2-5
d_call: TRBD1
v_call: TRBV5-1
cdr3_nt: TGCGCCAGCGGGCGTGGGACAGGCCAAGAGACCCAGTACTTC
cdr3_aa: CASGRGTGQETQYF

clone_size: -
j_call: TRBJ2-4
d_call: -
v_call: TRBV25-1
cdr3_nt: TGTGCCAGCAGTCTGGGGGGATTTGGAAACATTCAGTACTTC
cdr3_aa: CASSLGGFGNIQYF

clone_size: few
j_call: TRBJ2-3
d_call: TRBD1
v_call: TRBV29-1
cdr3_nt: TGCAGCGTGACAGGGGGCCACACGCAGTATTTT
cdr3_aa: CSVTGGHTQYF

clone_size: -
j_call: TRBJ2-7
d_call: -
v_call: TRBV6-1
cdr3_nt: TGTGCCAGCAGTGGGACAGGGAGGGGAGAGCAGTACTTC
cdr3_aa: CASSGTGRGEQYF

clone_size: -
j_call: TRBJ2-7
d_call: -
v_call: TRBV27
cdr3_nt: TGTGCCAGCAGTTTAAACAGCCCCTACGAGCAGTACTTC
cdr3_aa: CASSLNSPYEQYF

clone_size: once
j_call: TRBJ2-3
d_call: -
v_call: TRBV11-2
cdr3_nt: TGTGCCAGCACCGTAGGGGTAGATACGCAGTATTTT
cdr3_aa: CASTVGVDTQYF

clone_size: -
j_call: TRBJ1-1
d_call: -
v_call: TRBV6-5
cdr3_nt: TGTGCCAGCAGTTCCTCGAGGCTAGGGGTAAACACTGAAGCTTTCTTT
cdr3_aa: CASSSSRLGVNTEAFF

clone_size: -
j_call: TRBJ2-7
d_call: -
v_call: TRBV7-9
cdr3_nt: TGTGCCAGCGCCGGGATGGGGGAGCAGTACTTC
cdr3_aa: CASAGMGEQYF

clone_size: -
j_call: TRBJ2-1
d_call: -
v_call: TRBV19
cdr3_nt: TGTGCCAGTAGTGTGGGGGCTAACACTAACAGCAAGGAGCAGTTCTTC
cdr3_aa: CASSVGANTNSKEQFF

clone_size: -
j_call: TRBJ2-3
d_call: TRBD1
v_call: TRBV9
cdr3_nt: TGTGCCAGCAGCCCCCTTGGACAGGGGTTGGCAGATACGCAGTATTTT
cdr3_aa: CASSPLGQGLADTQYF

clone_size: -
j_call: TRBJ2-5
d_call: -
v_call: TRBV5-6
cdr3_nt: TGTGCCAGCAGCTTTCCGAGCGGAACACAAGAGACCCAGTACTTC
cdr3_aa: CASSFPSGTQETQYF

clone_size: once
j_call: TRBJ2-3
d_call: TRBD2
v_call: TRBV2
cdr3_nt: TGTGCCAGCAGTGGAACTAGCGGGAGATCAGGAATGGATACGCAGTATTTT
cdr3_aa: CASSGTSGRSGMDTQYF

clone_size: -
j_call: TRBJ2-7
d_call: -
v_call: TRBV7-7
cdr3_nt: TGTGCCAGCAGCTTAGATGTGGGGCGCGAGCAGTACTTC
cdr3_aa: CASSLDVGREQYF

clone_size: once
j_call: TRBJ2-7
d_call: -
v_call: TRBV19
cdr3_nt: TGTGCCAGTAGCCCGTATGCAGAAGCCTACGAGCAGTACTTC
cdr3_aa: CASSPYAEAYEQYF

clone_size: -
j_call: TRBJ2-4
d_call: -
v_call: TRBV6-1
cdr3_nt: TGTGCCAGCAGTGGCGGGACGCAGGTAGCCAAAAACATTCAGTACTTC
cdr3_aa: CASSGGTQVAKNIQYF

clone_size: -
j_call: TRBJ2-3
d_call: -
v_call: TRBV4-2
cdr3_nt: TGTGCCAGCAGCCGGGCGGCTAGCAGCAACACAGATACGCAGTATTTT
cdr3_aa: CASSRAASSNTDTQYF

clone_size: -
j_call: TRBJ2-7
d_call: -
v_call: TRBV11-2
cdr3_nt: TGTGCCAGCAGCCGGGAGAGGGACGAATACGAGCAGTACTTC
cdr3_aa: CASSRERDEYEQYF

clone_size: -
j_call: TRBJ1-2
d_call: -
v_call: TRBV10-3
cdr3_nt: TGTGCCACCAGCCGGGGGAGTAGTGGCTACACCTTC
cdr3_aa: CATSRGSSGYTF

clone_size: -
j_call: TRBJ1-2
d_call: -
v_call: TRBV5-1
cdr3_nt: TGCGCCAGCAGCTTGGGGGCTGCCTTTTACGGCTACACCTTC
cdr3_aa: CASSLGAAFYGYTF

clone_size: -
j_call: TRBJ1-2
d_call: -
v_call: TRBV6-6
cdr3_nt: TGTGCCAGCAGCCCCCTGGGGGGAACGGATGGCTACACCTTC
cdr3_aa: CASSPLGGTDGYTF

clone_size: -
j_call: TRBJ1-1
d_call: -
v_call: TRBV7-9
cdr3_nt: TGTGCCAGCAGCCCCAGCGGGCGGCTGAACACTGAAGCTTTCTTT
cdr3_aa: CASSPSGRLNTEAFF

clone_size: once
j_call: TRBJ1-6
d_call: -
v_call: TRBV4-3
cdr3_nt: TGCGCCAGCAGCCAAGACTCAGGTTATAATTCACCCCTCCACTTT
cdr3_aa: CASSQDSGYNSPLHF

clone_size: -
j_call: TRBJ2-3
d_call: -
v_call: TRBV14
cdr3_nt: TGTGCCAGCAGCCAAGCCTATACGCAGTATTTT
cdr3_aa: CASSQAYTQYF

clone_size: -
j_call: TRBJ2-7
d_call: TRBD1
v_call: TRBV30
cdr3_nt: TGTGCCTGGAGTCCCGGGACAGGGACTACCTACGAGCAGTACTTC
cdr3_aa: CAWSPGTGTTYEQYF

clone_size: -
j_call: TRBJ1-6
d_call: -
v_call: TRBV25-1
cdr3_nt: TGTGCCAGCACCGGGAGGGGCGGGGAATCACCCCTCCACTTT
cdr3_aa: CASTGRGGESPLHF

clone_size: -
j_call: TRBJ1-1
d_call: TRBD1
v_call: TRBV15
cdr3_nt: TGTGCCACCAGCAGGGCGGGACAGGGGGACACTGAAGCTTTCTTT
cdr3_aa: CATSRAGQGDTEAFF